The clone carrying this T cell receptor beta chain was detected ten times or more. Its antigen remains unknown. The sample belongs to a study of CD8 T cells in ankylosing spondylitis. The study's findings and limits: In the blood and synovial fluid of reactive arthritis, some motif variants had been previously reported.

Germline values: CDR1 SGDLS, CDR2 YYNGEE. The V end lost 2 bases, the J end lost 6 bases, and 18 bases lay between the germline ends. This CDR3 has 16 amino acids. TCRdb independently ran MiXCR on the 5' RACE reads; one entry per CDR3 protein. The data show about 42,000 distinct CDR3 sequences, 3% to 4% seen once. The source is a female donor with ankylosing spondylitis or in good health (not recorded which). The sample comprised blood, either unsorted or a sorted T cell fraction (not recorded which). The chain links TRBV9 to TRBJ2-1; tentatively, D is TRBD2 (5 bases). Written as DNA, the CDR3 is TGTGCCAGCAGCGTCGGCTTTGCCTTGGGGAGCAATGAGCAGTTCTTC. Translated: CASSVGFALGSNEQFF. Combining the CDR3 with reference TRBV9 and TRBJ2-1 gives the whole variable domain DSGVTQTPKHLITATGQRVTLRCSPRSGDLSVYWYQQSLDQGLQFLIQYYNGEERAKGNILERFSAQQFPDLHSELNLSSLELGDSALYFCASSVGFALGSNEQFFGPGTRLTVL.